This T cell receptor beta chain was recorded in a study of identical twins. Findings and limits, study-wide: With beta out-of-frame sequences, excess sharing by twins was weaker.

In its sample, this clonotype was seen a few times. Its antigen is undetermined. In TCRdb, the 5' RACE reads were re-called with MiXCR into one record per CDR3 protein. The table has roughly 1.6 million distinct CDR3 sequences, around 33% seen once; the top ten hold around 0.25%. The sequencing input was cord blood. The sequence derives from a newborn girl in good health.

The chain's CDR3 is CASSLEAGWGNSPLHF. The DNA for the CDR3 is TGTGCCAGCAGTTTAGAGGCAGGCTGGGGGAATTCACCCCTCCACTTT. J is TRBJ1-6 and V is TRBV12-3 or TRBV12-4; a possible D gene is TRBD1 (5 bases). The CDR3 has 16 amino acids. Trimming took off 1 base at V and 7 bases at J, with 14 bases between the two ends.